The TCR beta chain under discussion was sequenced for a study of T cells in Graves' hyperthyroidism and ophthalmopathy. RNA transcripts served as the template for amplifying TCR beta CDR3 regions. HTBI primers were employed in a first-round RT-PCR of the TCR CDR3. Using its own MiXCR run on the multiplex PCR reads, TCRdb lists one record per CDR3 protein. The table includes around 450,000 distinct CDR3 sequences, 15% to 19% detected once. The germline V and J ends were trimmed by 5 bases and 2 bases, with 19 bases remaining between them. The CDR3 has 16 amino acids. Germline loops: CDR1 SGHTA, CDR2 FQGNSA.

Sequences were obtained from blood. This sequence was found in a woman younger than 35 with Graves' hyperthyroidism. V is TRBV7-2 and J is TRBJ2-7; maybe TRBD1 (6 bases). This CDR3 reads CASSEGRETGPYEQYF. Here the CDR3 DNA reads TGTGCCAGCAGCGAAGGACGCGAGACAGGCCCCTACGAGCAGTACTTC.